These 25 T cell receptor beta chains were sequenced from one sample in a study of metastatic and nonmetastatic thyroid tumors. TCRdb re-clonotyped the PCR reads through MiXCR. This table has tens of thousands of clones, about a fifth appearing once. All patients were treatment-naive before thyroid surgery. The sample comprised blood. The receptors come from a female donor with papillary thyroid cancer or a benign thyroid nodule (not recorded which). Some clones in this sample may be carry-over from other donors' samples.

This clone was detected many times. This chain uses TRBV9 with TRBJ2-7; unclear D gene. The ends were cut back, 2 bases at V and 5 bases at J, with 17 bases in the middle. Per the germline V gene, CDR1 is SGDLS and CDR2 is YYNGEE. The CDR3 sequence is 15 residues long. CDR3 sequence: CASSVSGPPRDEQYF. CDR3 sequence (DNA): TGTGCCAGCAGCGTGTCCGGGCCGCCAAGGGACGAGCAGTACTTC.

As for this clone: Because the CDR3 is missing its conserved closing phenylalanine or tryptophan, this is likely a read error. This sequence joins TRBV28 and TRBJ1-5; D is ambiguous. Per the germline V gene, CDR1 is MDHEN and CDR2 is SYDVKM. The CDR3 contains 12 residues. V was trimmed by 4 bases and J by 4 bases, leaving 5 bases between them. The CDR3: CASSSGNQPQHS. The CDR3 DNA is TGTGCCAGCAGTTCAGGTAATCAGCCCCAGCATTCT.

This clone came up many times. CDR3 region: CASSLLGGTNEQFF. The CDR3 DNA follows: TGCGCCAGCAGCTTGTTAGGAGGTACGAATGAGCAGTTCTTC. The genes are TRBV5-1 and TRBJ2-1; tentative D call: TRBD2 (5 bases). In germline, CDR1 is SGHRS, CDR2 YFSETQ. V was pared by 1 base and J by 7 bases, with 12 bases between. CDR3 length: 14 amino acids.

This clone was observed a few times. The chain's CDR3 is CASSPTSGIRDTQYF. CDR3 in DNA: TGTGCCAGCAGCCCGACTAGCGGGATAAGAGATACGCAGTATTTT. This chain links TRBV27 with TRBJ2-3, with 11 bases identical to TRBD2. CDR3 length equals 15 residues. Germline values: CDR1 MNHEY, CDR2 SMNVEV (reference sequence). V was clipped by 6 bases and J by 5 bases; unmatched bases: 7.

This clone was picked up many times. Given a much more abundant clone one base away, this may be a read error. The chain carries TRBV28 and TRBJ1-1; D possibly corresponds to TRBD1 (5 bases). There are 15 residues in the CDR3. V was trimmed by 1 base and J by 4 bases, leaving 13 bases between them. In germline, CDR1 is MDHEN, CDR2 SYDVKM. The DNA of the CDR3 is TGTGCCAGCAGTTTATCCCGGGGGGGGGTCACTGAAGCTTTCTTT. Protein: CASSLSRGGVTEAFF.

This clone was recorded many times. The gene calls are TRBV5-4 and TRBJ1-1; 10 positions match TRBD1. The germline V gene has CDR1 SGHNT and CDR2 YYREEE (reference sequence). Unmatched junction bases numbered 2, after V lost 3 bases and J lost 6 bases. The CDR3 has 13 amino acids. CDR3 bases: TGTGCCAGCAGCTGGGACAGGGGCGCTGAAGCTTTCTTT. Protein product: CASSWDRGAEAFF.

J is TRBJ2-3 and V is TRBV12-3 or TRBV12-4, with D hard to call. V lost 0 bases and J 4 bases, leaving 17 bases between the germline ends. The CDR3 is 17 residues long. CDR3 amino acids: CASSLARVVGLPDTQYF. For the CDR3, the DNA is TGTGCCAGCAGTTTAGCGCGAGTTGTGGGTCTCCCAGATACGCAGTATTTT.

There are many counts of this clone. The J gene is TRBJ1-5, the V gene TRBV30; TRBD1 matches 8 bases. CDR3 length: 12 residues. J lost 2 bases, V lost 8 bases, and 2 bases had no gene match. The V gene's germline CDR1 is GTSNPN and CDR2 SVGIG (reference sequence). The CDR3 here is CAGGQGNQPQHF. Written as DNA, the CDR3 is TGTGCCGGGGGACAGGGCAATCAGCCCCAGCATTTT.

This clone was observed a few times. Mismatch with germline at one junction end may stem from a read error. The CDR3 spells CASSAPGLAGVGEETQYF. The CDR3 coding sequence is TGTGCCAGCAGCGCACCGGGACTAGCGGGAGTTGGAGAAGAGACACAGTACTTC. The chain links TRBV6-1 to TRBJ2-5; 14 bases match TRBD2. The CDR3 is 18 amino acids. CDR1 and CDR2 from the germline V gene are MNHNS and SASEGT.

Ten or more counts support this clone. J is TRBJ2-1 and V is TRBV9, with a weak D call TRBD1 (5 bases). V lost 0 bases to trimming and J lost 5 bases, with 15 bases between them. The CDR3 has 16 amino acids. Per the germline V gene, CDR1 is SGDLS and CDR2 is YYNGEE. For the CDR3, the DNA is TGTGCCAGCAGCGTAGCGTATAAGACAGCTAACAATGAGCAGTTCTTC. Protein: CASSVAYKTANNEQFF.

This clone showed up just a few times. The chain uses TRBV6-1 and TRBJ2-3, with D possibly matching TRBD2 (6 bases). This CDR3 is 15 amino acids long. The germline gives CDR1 MNHNS, CDR2 SASEGT. Between the trimmed V and J ends, which lost 6 bases and 7 bases, there was a span of 20 bases. The CDR3 bases are TGTGCCAGCAGGGACGATAGCGGTAATGCACATACGCAGTATTTT. Translating gives CASRDDSGNAHTQYF.

This clone is medium-sized in the sample. The V and J genes are TRBV6-1 and TRBJ1-1; tentatively, D is TRBD1 (5 bases). CDR1 is MNHNS, CDR2 SASEGT, per germline. CDR3 size: 13 residues. The V and J ends lost 6 bases and 1 base respectively, with 9 bases between them. The CDR3 reads CASRTDKNTEAFF. DNA for the CDR3: TGTGCCAGCAGAACGGACAAGAACACTGAAGCTTTCTTT.

The sample holds many counts of this clone. This chain uses TRBV7-2 with TRBJ2-1, with unresolved D. This CDR3 region has 13 residues. Germline V gene sequence: CDR1 SGHTA, CDR2 FQGNSA. The V gene lost 0 bases and the J gene lost 6 bases, with 6 bases spanning the gap. CDR3 nucleotide sequence: TGTGCCAGCAGCTTAGCGCATTCCAATGAGCAGTTCTTC. The encoded protein is CASSLAHSNEQFF.

Only a few counts were recorded for this clone. An end of the junction differs from the germline gene, which may be a read error. The genes are TRBV28 and TRBJ2-2, with 7 positions matching TRBD2. The CDR3 sequence is 18 residues long. Germline V gene lookup returns CDR1 MDHEN and CDR2 SYDVKM. The CDR3 loop is CASSPSRGGPSNTAELFF. The CDR3 coding sequence is TGTGCCAGCAGTCCATCCCGGGGAGGGCCCTCGAACACCGCGGAGCTGTTTTTT.

The gene calls are TRBV11-3 and TRBJ2-7; the D is unclear. Trimming took 2 bases from V and 0 from J, leaving 14 bases between them. Germline loops: CDR1 SGHNT, CDR2 YENEEA. CDR3 length: 16 amino acids. CDR3 amino acids: CASSLSNSGISYEQYF. CDR3 in DNA: TGTGCCAGCAGCTTATCAAATAGTGGGATCTCCTACGAGCAGTACTTC.

This chain connects TRBV6-1 to TRBJ1-2; D is ambiguous. CDR3 length: 11 residues. The V and J ends lost 10 bases and 4 bases respectively, with 10 bases between them. CDR1 and CDR2 from the germline V gene are MNHNS and SASEGT. The CDR3 bases are TGTGCCATCGAACAGCTCTATGGCTACACCTTC. Translated: CAIEQLYGYTF.

By frequency in the sample, this clone is medium-sized (0.01 to 0.1%). The J gene is TRBJ2-1, the V gene TRBV28; TRBD2 matches at 7 bases. CDR1 is MDHEN and CDR2 is SYDVKM in the germline V gene. This CDR3 contains 16 residues. The ends lost 2 bases at V and 7 bases at J; junction bases unmatched: 11. The CDR3 DNA reads TGTGCCAGCAGTTTAAGTTGGGGGAGGGCCGGGAATGAGCAGTTCTTC. The encoded protein is CASSLSWGRAGNEQFF. Full variable domain (remainder filled in from reference TRBV28 and TRBJ2-1): DVKVTQSSRYLVKRTGEKVFLECVQDMDHENMFWYRQDPGLGLRLIYFSYDVKMKEKGDIPEGYSVSREKKERFSLILESASTNQTSMYLCASSLSWGRAGNEQFFGPGTRLTVL.

The chain couples TRBV5-1 to TRBJ2-2; 7 bases fit TRBD2. The V segment lost 2 bases and the J segment 7 bases; nucleotides outside the gene matches: 11. Germline loops: CDR1 SGHRS, CDR2 YFSETQ. The CDR3 spans 16 residues. CDR3 sequence reads: CASSLSPAGLDGELFF. The CDR3 DNA is TGCGCCAGCAGCTTAAGTCCAGCGGGACTTGACGGGGAGCTGTTTTTT.

This clone was found a few times. CDR3 coding DNA: TGTGCCAGCAGCCAAGGGGAAGCAGGGGGCTTGGAGACCCAGTACTTC. It yields the protein CASSQGEAGGLETQYF. The V gene is TRBV3-1, the J gene TRBJ2-5, with TRBD1 matching over 8 bases. V gave up 1 base and J gave up 5 bases; unmatched junction bases: 9. This CDR3 region has 16 residues. The germline CDR1 and CDR2 sequences are LGHDT and YNNKEL (reference sequence).

This chain uses TRBV6-1 with TRBJ2-7; 8 bases are a match to TRBD2. J lost 3 bases, V lost 3 bases, and 7 bases had no gene match. The CDR3 is 15 residues long. The germline CDR1 and CDR2 sequences are MNHNS and SASEGT. This chain's CDR3 is CASSEWTSNNYEQYF. The CDR3 DNA reads as TGTGCCAGCAGTGAGTGGACTAGCAACAACTACGAGCAGTACTTC.

This clone was seen a few times. The chain combines TRBV6-1 with TRBJ2-1, with 10 nucleotides matching TRBD2. Germline-derived CDR1 and CDR2 are MNHNS and SASEGT. Germline trimming cut 0 bases from V and 4 bases from J; bases unmatched to any gene: 3. The length of the CDR3 is 16 residues. CDR3 DNA: TGTGCCAGCAGTGAAGCAGCGGGAGGGGGGTACAATGAGCAGTTCTTC. Encoded protein: CASSEAAGGGYNEQFF.

This clone was picked up many times. The sample holds other DNA sequences that translate to the same CDR3. This rearrangement joins TRBV18 to TRBJ1-1; D gene uncertain. CDR3 length equals 15 residues. The germline gives CDR1 KGHSH, CDR2 LQKENI. V lost 0 bases to trimming and J lost 6 bases, with 14 bases between them. CDR3 sequence: CASSPPVGSRSEAFF. DNA for the CDR3: TGTGCCAGCTCACCACCGGTGGGGTCACGCTCTGAAGCTTTCTTT.

This clone occurred many times. The chain has TRBV19 and TRBJ2-1; the D gene is possibly TRBD1 (6 bases). CDR3 length equals 15 residues. Per the germline V gene, CDR1 is LNHDA and CDR2 is SQIVND (reference sequence). The ends were cut back, 6 bases at V and 2 bases at J, with 14 bases in the middle. This CDR3 reads CASSPFRGPYNEQFF. CDR3 nucleotides: TGTGCCAGTAGCCCATTCAGGGGTCCCTACAATGAGCAGTTCTTC. Full variable domain (missing parts from reference TRBV19 and TRBJ2-1): DGGITQSPKYLFRKEGQNVTLSCEQNLNHDAMYWYRQDPGQGLRLIYYSQIVNDFQKGDIAEGYSVSREKKESFPLTVTSAQKNPTAFYLCASSPFRGPYNEQFFGPGTRLTVL.

Comment on this clone: This may be a read error, as it is one base from a much larger clone. The CDR3 loop reads CASRLGHGGAGNEQFF. CDR3 sequence (DNA): TGTGCCAGCAGGTTAGGACACGGGGGCGCAGGCAATGAGCAGTTCTTC. The chain carries TRBV11-2 and TRBJ2-1; possibly TRBD1 or TRBD2 for D (6 bases each). The V gene's germline CDR1 is SGHAT and CDR2 FQNNGV. The CDR3 is 16 residues long.

This clone showed up many times. J is TRBJ2-7 and V is TRBV27, with 9 bases aligning to TRBD1. The length of the CDR3 is 16 residues. Germline V gene data show CDR1 as MNHEY and CDR2 as SMNVEV (reference sequence). The V and J ends lost 0 bases and 8 bases, in that order; junction bases with no gene match: 11. The DNA of the CDR3 is TGTGCCAGCAGTTTATCGGTCGGGACAGGGTACGCTCAGCAGTACTTC. As protein: CASSLSVGTGYAQQYF.